The rows below give T cell receptor beta chains drawn from one sample of a study of cytomegalovirus exposure and HLA in healthy donors. Data came from immunoSEQ multiplex PCR; TCRdb stores just in-frame clones and leaves some out. The table shows roughly 100,000 clones, with roughly 79% occurring only once. Sequences were obtained from PBMCs. Every receptor here comes from a woman aged 40-49 years in good health and CMV-seronegative. Each CDR3 is given with its conserved first and last residue. D genes are given only for firm matches. Expanded clones are given a class, and other clones once, few, many or no size at all.

NA	TRBV5-1	TRBD1	TRBJ1-1	TGCGCCAGCGGGACAGCGAACACTGAAGCTTTCTTT	CASGTANTEAFF
few	TRBV5-6	TRBD2	TRBJ2-3	TGTGCCAGCATCCTCTTTGGGAGCGGGGGGGCTGCAGATACGCAGTATTTT	CASILFGSGGAADTQYF
NA	TRBV19	NA	TRBJ2-6	TGTGCCAGTAGTACCGGTCTCTCTGGGGCCAACGTCCTGACTTTC	CASSTGLSGANVLTF
NA	TRBV6-5	NA	TRBJ2-7	TGTGCCAGCAGTTACTCGTCATCAGGCCGCTACGAGCAGTACTTC	CASSYSSSGRYEQYF
NA	TRBV13	NA	TRBJ1-1	TGTGCCAGCAGCTCCGAAGGGGTACCCTTGAACACTGAAGCTTTCTTT	CASSSEGVPLNTEAFF
NA	TRBV4-1	NA	TRBJ1-3	TGCGCCAGCAGCCAAGTGCTAGCCGACTCTGGAAACACCATATATTTT	CASSQVLADSGNTIYF
NA	TRBV5-6	NA	TRBJ1-2	TGTGCCAGCAGCTTGGATCCAAAAGGCTACACCTTC	CASSLDPKGYTF
NA	TRBV5-1	NA	TRBJ2-1	TGCGCCAGCAGCTCCAAGGACAGCTCCTACAATGAGCAGTTCTTC	CASSSKDSSYNEQFF
NA	TRBV5-1	TRBD1	TRBJ1-1	TGCGCCAGCAGCTCGGGAAGACAGGGGGTTGAAGCTTTCTTT	CASSSGRQGVEAFF
NA	TRBV4-3	TRBD2	TRBJ2-1	TGCGCCAGCAGCCGCCGAAGCGGGGGAAGCTCCTACAATGAGCAGTTCTTC	CASSRRSGGSSYNEQFF
NA	TRBV5-1	NA	TRBJ2-4	TGCGCCAGCAGGCTCACCTCGACAGAAAACATTCAGTACTTC	CASRLTSTENIQYF
NA	TRBV2	NA	TRBJ1-1	TGTGCCAGCAGTGAAGCGGAGGGATTGAACACTGAAGCTTTCTTT	CASSEAEGLNTEAFF
NA	TRBV27	NA	TRBJ2-1	TGTGCCAGCAGTTCCCAGCGGACCTCCTACAATGAGCAGTTCTTC	CASSSQRTSYNEQFF
NA	TRBV19	NA	TRBJ2-2	TGTGCCAGTAGTGCCCTATGGCGGATGAACACCGGGGAGCTGTTTTTT	CASSALWRMNTGELFF
NA	TRBV5-8	TRBD2	TRBJ2-3	TGTGCCAGCAGCTTGGGTGCAGCGGGGGGGTCAGATACGCAGTATTTT	CASSLGAAGGSDTQYF
NA	TRBV12-5	TRBD1	TRBJ2-3	TGTGCTAGTGGTTTGGCCAGAAACAGGGGGACTAGCACAGATACGCAGTATTTT	CASGLARNRGTSTDTQYF
NA	TRBV15	NA	TRBJ2-5	TGTGCCACCAGCAGGACTAGTCGGCAAGAGACCCAGTACTTC	CATSRTSRQETQYF
NA	TRBV5-5	NA	TRBJ2-7	TGTGCCAGCAGCTATGGACATCTCGGCTACGAGCAGTACTTC	CASSYGHLGYEQYF
few	TRBV6-1	TRBD1	TRBJ2-7	TGTGCCAGCACGGACAGGAACTACGAGCAGTACTTC	CASTDRNYEQYF
NA	TRBV5-1	NA	TRBJ1-4	TGCGCCAGCAGCTTCCAGGGATCAACTAATGAAAAACTGTTTTTT	CASSFQGSTNEKLFF
NA	TRBV6-1	TRBD2	TRBJ2-5	TGTGCCAGCAGTGAAGCGAGCGGGGCCTGGGGAGAGACCCAGTACTTC	CASSEASGAWGETQYF
NA	TRBV30	NA	TRBJ1-1	TGTGCCTGGGCTCGGGACACTGAAGCTTTCTTT	CAWARDTEAFF
NA	TRBV29-1	NA	TRBJ1-1	TGCAGCCTTCTACAGGGGAACACTGAAGCTTTCTTT	CSLLQGNTEAFF
few	TRBV5-5	NA	TRBJ1-2	TGTGCCAGCAGTCCAACATTGATTAACTATGGCTACACCTTC	CASSPTLINYGYTF
NA	TRBV13	NA	TRBJ1-1	TGTGCCAGCAGTTACGGACAGACTAACACTGAAGCTTTCTTT	CASSYGQTNTEAFF
NA	TRBV16	TRBD1	TRBJ2-4	TGTGCCAGCAGCCAATCTAGTTCTGAGACAGGGGTGACCTTC	CASSQSSSETGVTF
few	TRBV19	NA	TRBJ2-1	TGTGCCAGTAGTATAGATTACTCCCGAATAGCCTACAATGAGCAGTTCTTC	CASSIDYSRIAYNEQFF
NA	TRBV7-9	NA	TRBJ1-6	TGTGCCAGCAGCCTGGGACACCCACTCAATTCACCCCTCCACTTT	CASSLGHPLNSPLHF
NA	TRBV30	TRBD1	TRBJ1-5	TGTGCCTGGAGTGTAAACAGGGGGATCGGTCAGCCCCAGCATTTT	CAWSVNRGIGQPQHF
NA	TRBV2	TRBD2	TRBJ2-7	TGTGCCAGCCTGGAGACTAGCGAGGGGATTTACGAGCAGTACTTC	CASLETSEGIYEQYF
NA	TRBV7-3	NA	TRBJ2-7	TGTGCCAGCAGCTTAGGGGGCCAGGGCGGCGAGCAGTACTTC	CASSLGGQGGEQYF
few	TRBV11-3	NA	TRBJ2-3	TGTGCCAGCAGCTTAGACAGGGGCCTCGGTGTCACAGATACGCAGTATTTT	CASSLDRGLGVTDTQYF
once	TRBV5-1	NA	TRBJ1-2	TGCGCCAGCAGCTTGGAGCAGGGGTATGGCTACACCTTC	CASSLEQGYGYTF
NA	TRBV5-6	NA	TRBJ1-2	TGTGCCAGCAGCTTGCCCGGGAACTATGGCTACACCTTC	CASSLPGNYGYTF
NA	TRBV11-2	NA	TRBJ2-5	TGTGCCAGCAGCTTGAAAGGAGTTCCTAGAGAGACCCAGTACTTC	CASSLKGVPRETQYF
NA	TRBV5-8	NA	TRBJ1-5	TGTGCCAGCAGCTTAAATGAGAATCAGCCCCAGCATTTT	CASSLNENQPQHF
NA	TRBV7-6	TRBD2	TRBJ2-2	TGTGCCAGCAGCTCAGGCGGGGGGGTTTACACCGGGGAGCTGTTTTTT	CASSSGGGVYTGELFF
NA	TRBV5-1	NA	TRBJ1-1	TGCGCCAGCAGCGAAAGGGGGACGAACACTGAAGCTTTCTTT	CASSERGTNTEAFF
NA	TRBV7-2	TRBD1	TRBJ2-1	TGTGCCAGCAGCTTGGGACAGAGGAACAATGAGCAGTTCTTC	CASSLGQRNNEQFF
NA	TRBV7-2	NA	TRBJ1-2	TGTGCCAGCAGCTTATCAGCGAACTATGGCTACACCTTC	CASSLSANYGYTF
NA	TRBV5-1	TRBD1	TRBJ1-6	TGCGCCAGCAGCTGGGACAGCAAACATAATTCACCCCTCCACTTT	CASSWDSKHNSPLHF
NA	TRBV7-9	TRBD1	TRBJ1-2	TGTGCCAGCAGCCCAAGAGACAGGGCCGACTATGGCTACACCTTC	CASSPRDRADYGYTF
few	TRBV5-1	TRBD2	TRBJ2-3	TGCGCCAGCAGCTTTCTAGCGGGGGGACTTTCGGATACGCAGTATTTT	CASSFLAGGLSDTQYF
NA	TRBV5-3	TRBD1	TRBJ1-4	TGTGCCAGAAGCGGGGGACAGGGGTTGGGGAATGAAAAACTGTTTTTT	CARSGGQGLGNEKLFF